The clone carrying this T cell receptor (beta chain) was counted only a few times. This sample was included in a study of T cell repertoires in cytomegalovirus infection. On the study more broadly: Through public TCR beta signatures, both CMV infection and matching HLA type were indicated.

The CDR3 is 16 amino acids. Germline V CDR1 and CDR2: DFQATT, SNEGSKA (reference sequence). The V gene lost 2 bases and the J gene lost 0 bases, with 14 bases spanning the gap. TCRdb itself ran the reads through MiXCR, one entry per CDR3 protein. The sample contains about 98,000 distinct CDR3 sequences, about 15% of which appear only once. The clonotype comes from a human donor in good health (CMV status not recorded). Some clones in this sample may be carry-over from other donors' samples. Sequencing input: PBMCs. This sequence joins TRBV20-1 and TRBJ2-1; TRBD2 might be the D (5 bases). CDR3 sequence: CSARFGLQSSYNEQFF. The CDR3 DNA follows: TGCAGTGCTAGATTCGGACTTCAAAGCTCCTACAATGAGCAGTTCTTC.